This T cell receptor (beta chain) was captured in a study of blood T cell repertoires in COVID-19. Study in general: COVID-19 samples collected from the United States, Italy and Spain covered acute and convalescent phases. T cells, B-cell-depleted T cells, or PBMCs provided the cDNA or gDNA that served as material.

In the study's own analysis: Estimated nucleated cell counts came from reference gene primer amplification. Some clones are missing from TCRdb's copy, which holds only in-frame ones; the method was immunoSEQ multiplex PCR. V and J calls and clone size are those listed in that table; D and trimming were worked out from the DNA. The repertoire consists of about 12,000 clones, with 85% occurring once and the leading ten covering roughly 5.1%. The CDR3 covers 17 residues. Germline assignment: CDR1 MGHRA and CDR2 YSYEKL. Trimming pared 1 base from V and 0 bases from J, leaving 10 bases between. Sequencing was done on a sample of peripheral blood. The sequence was obtained from a human donor in a cohort sampled during active COVID-19. The chain has TRBV4-1 and TRBJ1-6; D call uncertain. The CDR3 nucleotides read TGCGCCAGCAGCCAAGGACTGCCCGTCTCCTATAATTCACCCCTCCACTTT. Amino acid sequence: CASSQGLPVSYNSPLHF.